The source of this T cell receptor beta chain is a study of T cell clonality in common variable immunodeficiency. Caucasian heritage predominated among both patients and controls. The ends lost 4 bases at V and 2 bases at J; junction bases unmatched: 3. Germline V gene data show CDR1 as SGHRS and CDR2 as YFSETQ. This CDR3 has 15 residues. This clone was counted at least ten times. The antigen is undetermined. The CDR3 goes on 3 residues after the read ends, and that part is filled in from the germline J gene. Clones were read by immunoSEQ multiplex PCR, and TCRdb kept only the in-frame ones, dropping some. Captured here are about 50,000 clones, none seen once; the top ten comprise more than 2%. Study-wide points: CVID subjects had higher TCRbeta clonality than healthy controls, most marked in about a third. T cell subpopulation sequencing would be needed to explain CVID clonality. Fewer TCRbeta clones were shared among CVID subjects than controls.

The chain joins TRBV5-1 to TRBJ2-5, with 12 bases matching TRBD2. The sequencing sample was made of peripheral blood mononuclear cells. This TCR was recovered from a person between 18 and 69 years old in good health. The CDR3 loop is CASSPGLAGQETQYF. The CDR3 bases that were read are TGCGCCAGCAGCCCAGGACTAGCGGGGCAAGAGACC.